This TCR beta chain was captured by sequencing in a study of breast tumors, draining lymph nodes, adjacent tissues. The study, taken as a whole, reports: The lymph node origin of tumor T cells was framed as consistent with a hypothesis, not demonstrated. Luminal-like breast cancer showed significantly higher tumor–nontumor repertoire similarity than basal-like. Tumor TCR diversity was below lymph nodes but above nontumor tissue. The data were judged consistent with most tumor T cells coming from lymph node and expanding in tumor.

J gave up 8 bases and V 0 bases, and 4 bases lay outside the gene matches. Per germline, CDR1 MGHRA and CDR2 YSYEKL. The CDR3 consists of 16 residues. This clonotype was seen repeatedly, ten times or more. The antigen is undetermined. Using its own MiXCR run on the multiplex PCR reads, TCRdb lists one record per CDR3 protein. The table lists about 47,000 distinct CDR3 sequences, 20% to 25% of them singletons. Sequencing input: breast tumor tissue. This receptor was taken from a female donor with breast cancer. Some clones in this sample may be carry-over from other donors' samples. V and J are TRBV4-1 and TRBJ2-1; 13 bases agree with TRBD2. The CDR3 spells CASSQDPGLAGYEQFF. The CDR3 DNA follows: TGCGCCAGCAGCCAAGACCCGGGACTAGCGGGATATGAGCAGTTCTTC.